Reported below is one T cell receptor (beta chain). As handled by the study authors: It was from reference gene primer amplification that nucleated cell counts were estimated. Here immunoSEQ multiplex PCR was the method, and the copy in TCRdb shows in-frame clones only, minus some. V and J calls and clone size come straight from that table; D and trimming were deduced from the DNA. The table records some 170,000 clones, about four fifths of them present only once. These data come from a study of blood T cell repertoires in COVID-19. Study context: Researchers got acute and convalescent COVID-19 samples from the United States, Italy and Spain. PBMCs, B-cell-depleted T cells, or T cells provided the cDNA or gDNA that made up the material.

V was trimmed by 6 bases and J by 4 bases, leaving 16 bases between them. CDR1 and CDR2 (germline): SGHDT, YYEEEE. This CDR3 region has 14 residues. Sequencing used peripheral blood. This receptor was identified in a woman in her 70s with acute or convalescent COVID-19. V is TRBV5-6 and J is TRBJ1-2; tentatively, D is TRBD1 (5 bases). CDR3 nucleotide sequence: TGTGCCAGCACCTATGGGGCCAGCCCCTATGGCTACACCTTC. Its protein product is CASTYGASPYGYTF. The full variable domain, in which reference TRBV5-6 and TRBJ1-2 provide the parts outside the CDR3, is DAGVTQSPTHLIKTRGQQVTLRCSPKSGHDTVSWYQQALGQGPQFIFQYYEEEERQRGNFPDRFSGHQFPNYSSELNVNALLLGDSALYLCASTYGASPYGYTFGSGTRLTVV.